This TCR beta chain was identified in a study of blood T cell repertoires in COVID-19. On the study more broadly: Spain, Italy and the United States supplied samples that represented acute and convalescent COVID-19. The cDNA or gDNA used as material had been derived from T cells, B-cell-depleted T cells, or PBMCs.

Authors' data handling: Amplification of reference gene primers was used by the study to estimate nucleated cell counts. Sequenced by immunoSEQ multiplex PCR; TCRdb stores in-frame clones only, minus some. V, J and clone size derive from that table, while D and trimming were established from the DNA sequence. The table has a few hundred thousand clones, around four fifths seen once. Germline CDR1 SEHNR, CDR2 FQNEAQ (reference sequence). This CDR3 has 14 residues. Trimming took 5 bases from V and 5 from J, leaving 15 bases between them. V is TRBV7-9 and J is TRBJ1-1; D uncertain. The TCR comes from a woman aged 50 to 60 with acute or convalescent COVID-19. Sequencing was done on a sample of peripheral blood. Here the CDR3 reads CASSPSAAGTEAFF. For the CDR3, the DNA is TGTGCCAGCAGCCCAAGCGCCGCGGGGACTGAAGCTTTCTTT.